Listed here are 5 T cell receptor beta chains from one sample, sequenced in a study of blood T cell repertoires in COVID-19. Measured with immunoSEQ multiplex PCR; TCRdb has only the in-frame clones, and not every one. In the table there are a few hundred thousand clones, about 86% of which are singletons. Sequenced: PBMCs or T cells enriched from blood (not recorded which). The receptors were gathered from a woman in her fifties or sixties with acute COVID-19.

With respect to this clone: Different DNA sequences within this sample yield the same CDR3. The V call is TRBV28, the J call TRBJ2-7; 7 bases line up with TRBD1. Germline lookup yields CDR1 MDHEN and CDR2 SYDVKM. The CDR3 length is 14 residues. V lost 5 bases to trimming and J lost 2 bases; unmatched junction nucleotides: 6. CDR3 in DNA: TGTGCCAGCAGTCCGGGGACAGCGACCTACGAGCAGTACTTC. It specifies CASSPGTATYEQYF.

This clone appeared a few times. This chain uses TRBV2 with TRBJ1-6; tentatively, D is TRBD1 (5 bases). V was shortened by 6 bases and J by 4 bases, with 10 bases between the two germline ends. The CDR3 spans 14 residues. CDR1 is SNHLY and CDR2 is FYNNEI in the germline V gene. CDR3 loop: CASRLTEYNSPLHF. As DNA, the CDR3 is TGTGCCAGCAGGCTGACAGAGTATAATTCACCCCTCCACTTT.

J is TRBJ2-7 and V is TRBV5-1; TRBD2 matches at 10 bases. This CDR3 contains 13 residues. Unmatched junction bases numbered 2, after V lost 5 bases and J lost 3 bases. Germline assignment: CDR1 SGHRS and CDR2 YFSETQ. CDR3 sequence (DNA): TGCGCCAGCAGGTTAGCGGGAGGCTACGAGCAGTACTTC. Protein sequence: CASRLAGGYEQYF.

This clone was counted once. This chain uses TRBV7-8 with TRBJ2-1; 12 bases are a match to TRBD2. V shed 4 bases, J shed 9 bases, and the junction held 13 bases outside the gene matches. CDR1 is SGHVS and CDR2 is FQNEAQ in the germline V gene. This CDR3 contains 17 residues. CDR3 coding DNA: TGTGCCAGCAGCTCCCAAGCCCGGCTAGCGGGAGGGGGTGAGCAGTTCTTC. It yields the protein CASSSQARLAGGGEQFF. The full variable domain, with the rest looked up from reference TRBV7-8 and TRBJ2-1, is GAGVSQSPRYKVAKRGQDVALRCDPISGHVSLFWYQQALGQGPEFLTYFQNEAQLDKSGLPSDRFFAERPEGSVSTLKIQRTQQEDSAVYLCASSSQARLAGGGEQFFGPGTRLTVL.

This clone was seen only once. This chain joins TRBV27 and TRBJ2-1; 8 positions agree with TRBD1. Germline loops: CDR1 MNHEY, CDR2 SMNVEV (reference sequence). The CDR3 is made up of 16 amino acids. V shed 2 bases, J shed 3 bases, and the junction held 6 bases outside the gene matches. The CDR3: CASSLGAGGSYNEQFF. In nucleotides, the CDR3 is TGTGCCAGCAGTTTAGGGGCAGGGGGCAGCTACAATGAGCAGTTCTTC.